This T cell receptor (beta chain) was observed in a study of T-cell memory formation after mild COVID-19. Overall study: For the most part, TCR clusters were specific to one donor. Overall study findings and caveats: Shrinking CD4+ clones resided mostly in CM and EM, and CD8+ ones in EMRA. SARS-CoV-2 specificity of second-wave clones peaking day 37 was unconfirmed.

Of note for this clonotype: Its target is not known.

The V gene lost 0 bases and the J gene lost 3 bases, with 15 bases spanning the gap. CDR3 length equals 16 residues. After 5'RACE with constant-segment primers, TCR alpha and TCR beta cDNA libraries carrying sample barcodes and UMIs were obtained. One entry per CDR3 protein results from TCRdb running MiXCR on the 5' RACE reads. The repertoire includes about 140,000 distinct CDR3 sequences, 15% to 20% of them detected once, and about 2% sits in the top ten. The receptor was isolated from an adult woman who had mild COVID-19 (a few samples of this study predate the infection). Cell type and time point are not known. The sequencing sample was made of PBMCs or a T cell subset sorted from them (not recorded which). The chain employs TRBV12-3 or TRBV12-4 and TRBJ2-7; D is perhaps TRBD1 (7 bases). Here the CDR3 reads CASSLAEGALGYEQYF. The CDR3 coding sequence is TGTGCCAGCAGTTTAGCGGAGGGGGCATTGGGCTACGAGCAGTACTTC.